A single TCR beta chain is shown here with its context. Its antigen is currently not known. Qualities for individual bases were not recorded, and no much larger clone is one base off. The source of the sample is a study of CD8 T cells in ankylosing spondylitis (dated by TCRdb to 2015 to 2018). About the study as a whole: To find TCR variants linked to disease, the study profiled T cell receptor beta repertoires in ankylosing spondylitis patients and healthy donors. The full study cohort was made up of about 24 ankylosing spondylitis patients and roughly 100 healthy donors. Peripheral blood samples were taken, and synovial fluid was additionally collected from ankylosing spondylitis patients. The paper's findings and limits, for the study overall: A CD8+ phenotype was shown by the disease-linked clones, which were found at relatively low frequencies in peripheral blood. A TCR beta motif of about 8 highly homologous amino acid variants appeared characteristic of blood from ankylosing spondylitis patients. Some motif variants were previously reported in synovial fluid and blood of reactive arthritis patients, suggesting common disease-initiation mechanisms. According to the report, matched synovial fluid samples from ankylosing spondylitis patients were significantly enriched for the disease-linked clones.

The listed sequencing device is Illumina HiSeq 2500. Quantitative 5'-RACE with molecular barcodes was the method used to prepare the TCR beta libraries. Per the authors' processing: A new computational method, built on a probabilistic model of VDJ rearrangement, was used to identify disease-linked TCR variants. TCRdb passed the public sequencing reads through fastp at Q25 and MiXCR, retaining productive beta sequences. Each record represents a unique CDR3 protein, reported with the most common genes and DNA among its rows. The V and J calls come from TCRdb's annotation, not from the publication. Across this sample there are under 450,000 distinct CDR3 sequences, with about 20% seen only once. The ten largest make up about an eighth of the sample. CDR1 and CDR2 were assigned from the germline V gene as SQVTM and ANQGSEA. The CDR3 contains 8 residues, cysteine and phenylalanine counted. Only the CDR3 part of the read is kept: 24 bases, read in frame from the first base. Deletion took 7 bases off V and 10 bases off J, with a span of 5 bases between the germline ends.

The source of this sequence is a male donor with ankylosing spondylitis or in good health (not recorded which). Material for sequencing was blood, either unsorted or a sorted T cell fraction (not recorded which). The rearrangement combines TRBV29-1 with TRBJ2-1; no confident D gene assignment can be made. Here is the DNA: TGCAGCGGCAGGGAGCAGTTCTTC. Its translation is CSGREQFF.